The entry that follows covers one T cell receptor (beta chain) sequence. Germline CDR1 and CDR2: SGHKS and YYEKEE (reference sequence). Between the trimmed V and J ends, which lost 1 base and 7 bases, there was a span of 14 bases. CDR3 length: 14 amino acids. The age range of participants was 18 to 89 years, with residence in roughly 25 US areas. The table came from immunoSEQ multiplex PCR; TCRdb's copy has only in-frame clones and leaves some out. The sample holds about 320,000 clones, about 87% seen once. The data are from a study of blood T cell repertoires in COVID-19. About the study: Acute and convalescent COVID-19 specimens originated in the United States, Italy and Spain.

The chain has TRBV5-5 and TRBJ1-2; TRBD1 might be the D (5 bases). Material: PBMCs or T cells enriched from blood (not recorded which). The receptor was derived from a woman between 18 and 29 years old who had recovered from COVID-19. The CDR3 reads CASSLNFQGSGYTF. In DNA, the CDR3 is TGTGCCAGCAGCTTGAATTTTCAGGGTTCTGGCTACACCTTC.